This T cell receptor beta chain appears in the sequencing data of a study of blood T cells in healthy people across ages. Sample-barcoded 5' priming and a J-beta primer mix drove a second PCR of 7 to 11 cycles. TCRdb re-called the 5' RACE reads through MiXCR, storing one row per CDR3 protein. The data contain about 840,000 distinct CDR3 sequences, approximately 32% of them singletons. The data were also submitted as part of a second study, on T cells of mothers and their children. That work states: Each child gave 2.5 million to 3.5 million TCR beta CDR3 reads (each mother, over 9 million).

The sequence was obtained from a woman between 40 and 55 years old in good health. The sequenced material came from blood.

CDR3 protein: CASSLARAEKLFF. DNA for the CDR3: TGTGCCAGCAGCTTAGCCAGGGCCGAAAAACTGTTTTTT. V and J are TRBV7-2 and TRBJ1-4; a possible D gene is TRBD1 (5 bases). This CDR3 comprises 13 residues. V lost 0 bases and J 8 bases, leaving 7 bases between the germline ends. Germline values: CDR1 SGHTA, CDR2 FQGNSA.